This TCR beta chain is drawn from a study of PD-L1 blockade in urothelial cancer. For the study at large: From about 2014, patients received atezolizumab, given as 1,200 mg intravenously every 3 weeks. Male sex and bladder-origin urothelial cancer characterized about 85% of the roughly 29 patients. Median T cell yield from blood was over 120,000.

Each PCR had synthetic TCR analog templates added to it as a spike-in. Clones were sequenced by immunoSEQ multiplex PCR, and TCRdb holds only the in-frame ones, with some missing. The table shows about 24,000 clones, with around 85% occurring only once. The CDR3 extends over 15 amino acids. Unmatched junction bases numbered 6, after V lost 2 bases and J lost 6 bases. In germline, CDR1 is KGHSH, CDR2 LQKENI. This chain uses TRBV18 with TRBJ2-2, with 7 bases matching TRBD2. The sample was PBMCs, taken around atezolizumab (anti-PD-L1) treatment. This TCR came from a man over 45 with urothelial cancer. The CDR3 is CASSPGAGVSGELFF. The DNA of the CDR3 is TGTGCCAGCTCACCAGGGGCGGGAGTTTCCGGGGAGCTGTTTTTT.